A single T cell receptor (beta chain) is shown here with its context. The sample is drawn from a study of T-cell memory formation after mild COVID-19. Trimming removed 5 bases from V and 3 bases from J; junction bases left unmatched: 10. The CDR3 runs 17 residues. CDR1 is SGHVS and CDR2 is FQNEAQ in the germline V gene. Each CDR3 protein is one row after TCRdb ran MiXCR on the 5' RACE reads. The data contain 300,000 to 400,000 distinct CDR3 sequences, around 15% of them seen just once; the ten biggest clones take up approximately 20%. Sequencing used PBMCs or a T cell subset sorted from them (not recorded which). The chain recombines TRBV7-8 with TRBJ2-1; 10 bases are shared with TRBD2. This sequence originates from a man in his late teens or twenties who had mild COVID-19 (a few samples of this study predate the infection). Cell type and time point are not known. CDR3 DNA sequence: TGTGCCAGCAGCACCTTCAGGGCTAGCGGGAGCTACAATGAGCAGTTCTTC. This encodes CASSTFRASGSYNEQFF. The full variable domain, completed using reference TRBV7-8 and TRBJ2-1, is GAGVSQSPRYKVAKRGQDVALRCDPISGHVSLFWYQQALGQGPEFLTYFQNEAQLDKSGLPSDRFFAERPEGSVSTLKIQRTQQEDSAVYLCASSTFRASGSYNEQFFGPGTRLTVL.